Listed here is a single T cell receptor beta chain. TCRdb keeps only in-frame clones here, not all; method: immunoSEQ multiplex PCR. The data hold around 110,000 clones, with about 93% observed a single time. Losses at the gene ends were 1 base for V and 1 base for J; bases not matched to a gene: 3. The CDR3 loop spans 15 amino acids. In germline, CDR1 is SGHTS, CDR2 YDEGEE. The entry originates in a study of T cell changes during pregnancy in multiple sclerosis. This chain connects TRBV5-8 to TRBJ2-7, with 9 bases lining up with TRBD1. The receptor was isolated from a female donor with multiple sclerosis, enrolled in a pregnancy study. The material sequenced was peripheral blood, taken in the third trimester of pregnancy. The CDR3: CASSLRGTGSYEQYF. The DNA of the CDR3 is TGTGCCAGCAGCTTGAGGGGGACAGGGTCCTACGAGCAGTACTTC.